This TCR beta chain was identified during a study of blood T cell repertoires in COVID-19. At the level of the study: PBMCs, B-cell-depleted T cells, or T cells provided the cDNA or gDNA that made up the material.

V dropped 5 bases and J dropped 7 bases, with 23 bases sitting between them. This CDR3 contains 17 residues. CDR1 and CDR2 from the germline V gene are SEHNR and FQNEAQ (reference sequence). In the study's own analysis: The authors estimated nucleated cell counts from reference gene primer amplification. Data came from immunoSEQ multiplex PCR; TCRdb stores just in-frame clones and leaves some out. Clone size and the V and J calls come from that table; the DNA yielded D and trimming. The sample holds 120,000 to 150,000 clones, around 80% seen once. Sequencing was carried out using peripheral blood. The receptor was derived from a woman between 45 and 65 years old in a cohort sampled during active or convalescent COVID-19. V and J are TRBV7-9 and TRBJ1-4; D uncertain. The CDR3 is CASSPRPAGGLGEKLFF. CDR3 DNA: TGTGCCAGCAGCCCCAGACCTGCAGGAGGACTTGGTGAAAAACTGTTTTTT.